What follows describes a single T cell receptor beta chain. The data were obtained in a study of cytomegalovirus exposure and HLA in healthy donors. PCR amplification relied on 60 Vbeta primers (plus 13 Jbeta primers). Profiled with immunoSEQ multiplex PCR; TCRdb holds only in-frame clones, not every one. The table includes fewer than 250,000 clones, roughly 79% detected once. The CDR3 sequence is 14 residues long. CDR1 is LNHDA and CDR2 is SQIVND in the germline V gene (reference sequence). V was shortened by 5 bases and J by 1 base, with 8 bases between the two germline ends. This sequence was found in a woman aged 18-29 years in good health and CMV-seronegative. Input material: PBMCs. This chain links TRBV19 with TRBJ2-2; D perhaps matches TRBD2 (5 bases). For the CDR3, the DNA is TGTGCCAGTAGTCAAACTAGGAACACCGGGGAGCTGTTTTTT. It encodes CASSQTRNTGELFF.